The rows below give T cell receptor beta chains drawn from one sample of a study of blood T cell repertoires in COVID-19. Using immunoSEQ multiplex PCR, the repertoire was profiled, and TCRdb retains in-frame clones only, with some absent. The sample lists under 550,000 clones; 85% to 90% were seen once. The sequenced sample was peripheral blood. All receptors come from a man between 18 and 29 years old with COVID-19, enrolled during active disease. Both conserved end residues are part of each CDR3. The order of the fields is clone size, D gene, J gene, V gene, CDR3 DNA, CDR3 protein. D genes are given only for firm matches. Size values are once, few and many counts, or a class for expanded clones, and some rows have none.

. . TRBJ2-3 TRBV5-4 TGTGCCAGCAGCTTTCAGGGGAGCCACACAGATACGCAGTATTTT CASSFQGSHTDTQYF
. . TRBJ2-2 TRBV7-8 TGTGCCAGCAGCCCCCAGGGGATTGCCGGGGAGCTGTTTTTT CASSPQGIAGELFF
. . TRBJ1-1 TRBV10-3 TGTGCCATCAGTGAGTCGCACAGTATGAACACTGAAGCTTTCTTT CAISESHSMNTEAFF
. . TRBJ2-3 TRBV7-3 TGTGCCAGCAGCCTTAGCGTGGAAGATACGCAGTATTTT CASSLSVEDTQYF
. . TRBJ2-2 TRBV9 TGTGCCAGCAGCGTAGCGAGCGCCGGGGAGCTGTTTTTT CASSVASAGELFF
. TRBD1 TRBJ1-1 TRBV14 TGTGCCAGCTCCAGGACAGGGGAGAACACTGAAGCTTTCTTT CASSRTGENTEAFF
. . TRBJ1-2 TRBV12-3/TRBV12-4 TGTGCCAGCAGTTTAGGGAGAGGCTACACCTTC CASSLGRGYTF
. TRBD2 TRBJ2-2 TRBV5-1 TGCGCCAGCTCAGGGGCTAGCGGGACCGACGGGGAGCTGTTTTTT CASSGASGTDGELFF
. TRBD1 TRBJ1-1 TRBV19 TGTGCCAGTAGTATAGAAAGGACAGGGGTCGAAGCTTTCTTT CASSIERTGVEAFF
. . TRBJ1-5 TRBV6-5 TGTGCCAGCACTCAACGCAGGGGTCAGCCCCAGCATTTT CASTQRRGQPQHF
. . TRBJ2-3 TRBV19 TGTGCCAGTAGTCCGACGGTCGCAGGGGGCACAGATACGCAGTATTTT CASSPTVAGGTDTQYF
. . TRBJ2-1 TRBV28 TGTGCCAGCAGTCCCCGGGTGGGGGCGTACAATGAGCAGTTCTTC CASSPRVGAYNEQFF
. TRBD1 TRBJ1-1 TRBV28 TGTGCCAGCAGCCGAAGGACAGGGATAATGAACACTGAAGCTTTCTTT CASSRRTGIMNTEAFF
medium-sized . TRBJ1-2 TRBV6-5 TGTGCCAGCAGCCACGGGGGGGATGGCTACACCTTC CASSHGGDGYTF
once TRBD2 TRBJ2-3 TRBV7-9 TGTGCCAGCACCTCGGGGGGACTAGTAACAGATACGCAGTATTTT CASTSGGLVTDTQYF
. TRBD2 TRBJ2-3 TRBV11-3 TGTGCCAGCAGCGGACTAGCGGGAGAGGATACGCAGTATTTT CASSGLAGEDTQYF
once TRBD1 TRBJ1-4 TRBV24-1 TGTGCCACCAGTGACCCGGGACAGGGACAAGAAAAACTGTTTTTT CATSDPGQGQEKLFF
once . TRBJ1-3 TRBV19 TGTGCCAGTAGTATCGGCGGAACACAAGACACCATATATTTT CASSIGGTQDTIYF
. TRBD1 TRBJ2-7 TRBV4-1 TGCGCCAGCAGCCAAGCGCCGATACAGGGGATTTTTGCTGAGCAGTACTTC CASSQAPIQGIFAEQYF
. TRBD2 TRBJ2-2 TRBV7-9 TGTGCCAGCAGCTTGTCGGGGGGGCACACCGGGGAGCTGTTTTTT CASSLSGGHTGELFF
. TRBD2 TRBJ2-3 TRBV5-1 TGCGCCAGCAGCTTGGTACTAGCGGGGCGAACAGATACGCAGTATTTT CASSLVLAGRTDTQYF
. TRBD1 TRBJ1-6 TRBV5-1 TGCGCCAGCAGCTTCGGGACAGACAGTTCACCCCTCCACTTT CASSFGTDSSPLHF
. . TRBJ2-3 TRBV11-3 TGTGCCAGCAGCCGGGGAGCCACAGATACGCAGTATTTT CASSRGATDTQYF
many TRBD1 TRBJ1-1 TRBV28 TGTGCCAGCAGTTCCCGGGACAGAGAGAACACTGAAGCTTTCTTT CASSSRDRENTEAFF
. TRBD2 TRBJ2-1 TRBV30 TGTGCCTGGAGTCCTAGCGGGAGGGACGATGAGCAGTTCTTC CAWSPSGRDDEQFF
once . TRBJ2-1 TRBV12-3/TRBV12-4 TGTGCCAGCAGTTTAGTAACCGACAGTGAGCAGTTCTTC CASSLVTDSEQFF
. . TRBJ1-1 TRBV6-5 TGTGCCAGCAGACCCCCCGGCGGGGCCACTGAAGCTTTCTTT CASRPPGGATEAFF
. . TRBJ2-7 TRBV27 TGTGCCAGCAGTTTTTCAGGTCCGGCCTACGAGCAGTACTTC CASSFSGPAYEQYF
. . TRBJ1-1 TRBV6-4 TGTGCCAGCAGTGAAGAGAGTAACACTGAAGCTTTCTTT CASSEESNTEAFF
once TRBD2 TRBJ2-1 TRBV29-1 TGCAGCGGCTTAGGACTAGCGAACAATGAGCAGTTCTTC CSGLGLANNEQFF
. TRBD1 TRBJ2-3 TRBV30 TGTGCCTGGAGGGCAGGGGACAGGGTCCCAGATACGCAGTATTTT CAWRAGDRVPDTQYF
. TRBD2 TRBJ2-3 TRBV9 TGTGCCAGCAGCGCGGGGGGGCCGGCGACAGATACGCAGTATTTT CASSAGGPATDTQYF